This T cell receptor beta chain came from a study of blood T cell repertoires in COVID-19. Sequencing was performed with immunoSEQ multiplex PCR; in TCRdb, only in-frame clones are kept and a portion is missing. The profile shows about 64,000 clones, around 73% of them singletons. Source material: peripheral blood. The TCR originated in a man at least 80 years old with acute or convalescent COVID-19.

As DNA, the CDR3 is TGTGCCAGCAGCTCCTTAGCGGGGGGAGGGGCAGATACGCAGTATTTT. Protein sequence: CASSSLAGGGADTQYF. The chain recombines TRBV3-1 (or the pseudogene TRBV3-2) with TRBJ2-3; 10 bases map to TRBD2. Germline loops: CDR1 LGHDT, CDR2 YNNKEL (reference sequence). CDR3 length equals 16 residues. Trimming removed 5 bases from V and 4 bases from J; junction bases left unmatched: 9.